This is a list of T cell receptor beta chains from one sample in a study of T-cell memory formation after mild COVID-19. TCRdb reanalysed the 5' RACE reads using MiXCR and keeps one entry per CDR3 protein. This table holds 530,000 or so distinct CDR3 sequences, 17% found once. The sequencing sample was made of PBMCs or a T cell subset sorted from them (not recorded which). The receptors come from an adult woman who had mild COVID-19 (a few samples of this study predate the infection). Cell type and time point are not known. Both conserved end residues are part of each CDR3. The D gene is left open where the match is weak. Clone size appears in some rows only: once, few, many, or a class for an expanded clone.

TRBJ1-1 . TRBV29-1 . TGCAGCGTTCAATGGGCATACACTGAAGCTTTCTTT CSVQWAYTEAFF
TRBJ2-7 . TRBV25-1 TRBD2 TGTGCCAGCAGTGAATATCTAGCGGGGGCAAGGAACGAGCAGTACTTC CASSEYLAGARNEQYF
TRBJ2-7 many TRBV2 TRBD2 TGTGCCAGCAGGACTCCGACTAGCGGGAGCTCCTACGAGCAGTACTTC CASRTPTSGSSYEQYF
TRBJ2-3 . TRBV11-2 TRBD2 TGTGCCAGAAGCTTTGCGGGGGGTACAGATACGCAGTATTTT CARSFAGGTDTQYF
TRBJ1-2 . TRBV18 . TGTGCCAGCTCACCAAAAGGGGACATCGGAGGCTATGGCTACACCTTC CASSPKGDIGGYGYTF
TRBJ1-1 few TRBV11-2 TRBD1 TGTGCCAGCAGGAGACAGGGCCAAATGAACACTGAAGCTTTCTTT CASRRQGQMNTEAFF
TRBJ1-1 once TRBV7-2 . TGTGCCAGCAGCTTACCGGTACCGGGGTTTGCTTTCTTT CASSLPVPGFAFF
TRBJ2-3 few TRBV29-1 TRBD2 TGCAGCGTTGACCGGCCGGGAGGTACGCAGTATTTT CSVDRPGGTQYF
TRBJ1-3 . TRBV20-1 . TGCAGTGCTAGAGATGGGGTCTCTGGAAACACCATATATTTT CSARDGVSGNTIYF
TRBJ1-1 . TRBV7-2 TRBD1 TGTGCCAGCAGCATCGGACAGGGAGGGACTGAAGCTTTCTTT CASSIGQGGTEAFF
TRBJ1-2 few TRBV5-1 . TGCGCCAGCAGCTTGGTAGGGGGTGAAGGCTACACCTTC CASSLVGGEGYTF
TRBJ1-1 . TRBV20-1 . TGCAGTGCAGATGCCATTTCCGGGACTTACGGGAGTTTCTTT CSADAISGTYGSFF
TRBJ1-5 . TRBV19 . TGTGCCAGTAGTATAGAGGACCGAGCCAATCAGCCCCAGCATTTT CASSIEDRANQPQHF
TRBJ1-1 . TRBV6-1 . TGTGCCAGCATGCGCTCAGGCGGGCTTGGAGAAGTAGCTTTCTTT CASMRSGGLGEVAFF
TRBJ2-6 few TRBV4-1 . TGCGCCAGCAGCCCGCCTTTACAGGGACCTGGGGCCAACGTCCTGACTTTC CASSPPLQGPGANVLTF
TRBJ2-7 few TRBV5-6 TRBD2 TGTGCCAGCAGCGCCGGACTAGCGGGGCCCTACGAGCAGTACTTC CASSAGLAGPYEQYF
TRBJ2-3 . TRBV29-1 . TGCAGCGCTGACCCAGCCGGAACAGATACGCAGTATTTT CSADPAGTDTQYF
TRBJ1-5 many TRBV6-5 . TGTGCCAGCAGTTACCGCAGGGGAGGCAATCAGCCCCAGCATTTT CASSYRRGGNQPQHF
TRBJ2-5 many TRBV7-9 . TGTGCGAGCACCGGCGGTTACCAAGAGACCCAGTACTTC CASTGGYQETQYF
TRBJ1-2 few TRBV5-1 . TGCGCCAGCAGCCGTACAGGATCTAACTATGGCTACACCTTC CASSRTGSNYGYTF
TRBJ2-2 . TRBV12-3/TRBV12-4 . TGTGCCAGCAGTTTACTTGGACGGTACACCGGGGAGCTGTTTTTT CASSLLGRYTGELFF
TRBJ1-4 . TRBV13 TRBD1 TGTGCCAGCAGCTTCCAAGGGACAGACAATGAAAAACTGTTTTTT CASSFQGTDNEKLFF
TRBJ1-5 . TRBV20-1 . TGCAGTGCTAGTCGGTATGTGGATCAGCCCCAGCATTTT CSASRYVDQPQHF
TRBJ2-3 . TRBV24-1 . TGTGCCACCAGTTTGAGAGGCGATACGCAGTATTTT CATSLRGDTQYF
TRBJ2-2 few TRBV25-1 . TGTGCCAGCAGTGGACCGGGGGCGTACACCGGGGAGCTGTTTTTT CASSGPGAYTGELFF
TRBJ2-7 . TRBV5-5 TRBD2 TGTGCCAGCAGCCCCCGAGGGAAGCGGGGGGCGTCCTACGAGCAGTACTTC CASSPRGKRGASYEQYF
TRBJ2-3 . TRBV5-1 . TGCGCCAGCAGGGTGGGAACAGATCCGCAGTATTTT CASRVGTDPQYF
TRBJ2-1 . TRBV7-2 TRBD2 TGTGCCAGCAGCTCCGGGACTAGTCCCCACAATGAGCAGTTCTTC CASSSGTSPHNEQFF
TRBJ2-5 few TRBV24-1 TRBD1 TGTGCCACCAGTGATACTGAAACAGGGGGCCTCGAGACCCAGTACTTC CATSDTETGGLETQYF
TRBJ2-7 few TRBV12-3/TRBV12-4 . TGTGCCAGTCAAGGCGGGGCCACCTACGAGCAGTACTTC CASQGGATYEQYF
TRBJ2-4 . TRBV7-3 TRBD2 TGTGCCAGCAGCGCCCAAGGGGGACTAGCCCACATTCAGTACTTC CASSAQGGLAHIQYF
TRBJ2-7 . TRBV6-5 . TGTGCCAGCAGTTACGGGAGTCGGTACGAGCAGTACTTC CASSYGSRYEQYF
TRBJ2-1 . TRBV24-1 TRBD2 TGTGCCACCAGTGGGGAGCGGGGGGGCCTCAATGAGCAGTTCTTC CATSGERGGLNEQFF
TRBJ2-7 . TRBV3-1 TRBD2 TGTGCCAGCAGCCCCACAGGACTTGGACTAGCGGGGAAGGGAGAGCAGTACTTC CASSPTGLGLAGKGEQYF
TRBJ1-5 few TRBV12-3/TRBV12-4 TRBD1 TGTGCCAGCAGTCTCGACAGGGACGGGCAGCCCCAGCATTTT CASSLDRDGQPQHF
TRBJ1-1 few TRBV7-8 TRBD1 TGTGCCAGCAGCTTGCACAGGGGCATGAACACTGAAGCTTTCTTT CASSLHRGMNTEAFF
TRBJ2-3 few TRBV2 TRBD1 TGTGCCAGCAGTGAAACTTACGCCGGGACAGGGACCGCAGATACGCAGTATTTT CASSETYAGTGTADTQYF
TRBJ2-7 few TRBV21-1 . TGTGCCAGCAGCAACAGTAGCCCTGCGTACGAGCAGTACTTC CASSNSSPAYEQYF
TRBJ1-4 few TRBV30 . TGTGCCTGGGGGGACGGGATACTGGAAAAACTGTTTTTT CAWGDGILEKLFF
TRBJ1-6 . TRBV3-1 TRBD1 TGTGCCAGCAGACCTCCGGGACAGCTTAATTCACCCCTCCACTTT CASRPPGQLNSPLHF
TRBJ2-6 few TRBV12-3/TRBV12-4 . TGTGCCAGCAGTTTATGGGAGGCAGGGGCCAACGTCCTGACTTTC CASSLWEAGANVLTF
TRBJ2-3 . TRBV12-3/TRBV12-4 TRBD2 TGTGCCAGCAGTCATCCCGGGACTAGCGGGGGACGATCAAGCACAGATACGCAGTATTTT CASSHPGTSGGRSSTDTQYF
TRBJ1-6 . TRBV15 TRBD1 TGTGCCACCAGCATCAGACAGGGGGCTTATTCACCCCTCCACTTT CATSIRQGAYSPLHF
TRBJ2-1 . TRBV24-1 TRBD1 TGTGCCACCAGTGATTTGGGGCAGGGGGCTGTGGGTGAGCAGTTCTTC CATSDLGQGAVGEQFF
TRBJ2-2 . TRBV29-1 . TGCAGCGCCCCAGACAGGAACACCGGGGAGCTGTTTTTT CSAPDRNTGELFF
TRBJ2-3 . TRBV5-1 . TGCGCCAGCAGCTTGGTTCCGGGTGACACAGATACGCAGTATTTT CASSLVPGDTDTQYF
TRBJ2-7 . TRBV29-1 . TGCAGCGCCCAGGGCAGTCTCTACGAGCAGTACTTC CSAQGSLYEQYF
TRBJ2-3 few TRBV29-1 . TGCAGCGTTGAATCAGAATTAGGCGGCTTGGCCACAGATACGCAGTATTTT CSVESELGGLATDTQYF
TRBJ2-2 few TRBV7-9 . TGTGCCAGCACGCGACCCAGGGTGGACGGGGAGCTGTTTTTT CASTRPRVDGELFF
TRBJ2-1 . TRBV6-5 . TGTGCCAGCAGACGAACAAGAGAAAGCTACAATGAGCAGTTCTTC CASRRTRESYNEQFF
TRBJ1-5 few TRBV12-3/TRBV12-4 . TGTGCCAGCAGTAGACGGACCCTTAGCAATCAGCCCCAGCATTTT CASSRRTLSNQPQHF
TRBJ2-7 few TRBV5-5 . TGTGCCAGCAGCTTGGAAGCGGCCAACTACGAGCAGTACTTC CASSLEAANYEQYF
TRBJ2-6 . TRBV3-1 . TGTGCCAGCACCCCCCGGATCTCTGGGGCCAACGTCCTGACTTTC CASTPRISGANVLTF
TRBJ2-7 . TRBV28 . TGTGCCAGCACTCTGGGACGGAGCGCCTACGAGCAGTACTTC CASTLGRSAYEQYF